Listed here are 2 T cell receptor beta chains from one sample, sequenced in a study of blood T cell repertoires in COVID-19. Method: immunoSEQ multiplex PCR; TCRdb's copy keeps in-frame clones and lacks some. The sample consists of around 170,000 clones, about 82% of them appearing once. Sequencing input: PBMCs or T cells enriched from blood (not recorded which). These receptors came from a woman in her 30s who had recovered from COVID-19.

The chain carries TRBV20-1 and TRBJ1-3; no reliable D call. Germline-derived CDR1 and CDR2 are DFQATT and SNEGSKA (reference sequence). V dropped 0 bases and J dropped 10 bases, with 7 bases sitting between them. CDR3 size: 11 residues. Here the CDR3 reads CSARDQRTIYF. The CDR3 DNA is TGCAGTGCTAGAGATCAGCGGACCATATATTTT.

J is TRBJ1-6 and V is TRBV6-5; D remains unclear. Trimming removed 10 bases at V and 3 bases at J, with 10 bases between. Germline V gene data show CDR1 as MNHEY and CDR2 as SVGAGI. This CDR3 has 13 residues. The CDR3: CATFRSYNSPLHF. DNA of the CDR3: TGTGCCACGTTCAGAAGCTATAATTCACCCCTCCACTTT.